This T cell receptor (beta chain) was profiled in a study of T cell responses to AZD1222 COVID-19 vaccine. Profiling relied on immunoSEQ multiplex PCR, and the TCRdb table lists in-frame clones only, not all of them. The data contain approximately 120,000 clones, roughly 86% of them singletons. Regarding this clone: Its antigen is as yet unknown.

Deletions cut 6 bases from V and 5 bases from J, with 11 bases between. The CDR3 is made up of 13 amino acids. Points from the study as a whole: Breadth and depth of Spike-specific TCRs rose after two AZD1222 doses. The repertoires were collected only after the peak T cell response. Unmutated variant regions are reportedly targeted by nearly half of spike-specific TCRs. In a largely white British group with more females than males, clonal diversity was possibly underestimated.

The sequence derives from an adult who received the AZD1222 COVID-19 vaccine. V is TRBV12-3 or TRBV12-4 and J is TRBJ1-5; D gene ambiguous. Material: peripheral blood, obtained 28 days after the second AZD1222 dose. CDR3 coding DNA: TGTGCCAGCAGCGCCCCGGGGTATCAGCCCCAGCATTTT. It codes for CASSAPGYQPQHF.